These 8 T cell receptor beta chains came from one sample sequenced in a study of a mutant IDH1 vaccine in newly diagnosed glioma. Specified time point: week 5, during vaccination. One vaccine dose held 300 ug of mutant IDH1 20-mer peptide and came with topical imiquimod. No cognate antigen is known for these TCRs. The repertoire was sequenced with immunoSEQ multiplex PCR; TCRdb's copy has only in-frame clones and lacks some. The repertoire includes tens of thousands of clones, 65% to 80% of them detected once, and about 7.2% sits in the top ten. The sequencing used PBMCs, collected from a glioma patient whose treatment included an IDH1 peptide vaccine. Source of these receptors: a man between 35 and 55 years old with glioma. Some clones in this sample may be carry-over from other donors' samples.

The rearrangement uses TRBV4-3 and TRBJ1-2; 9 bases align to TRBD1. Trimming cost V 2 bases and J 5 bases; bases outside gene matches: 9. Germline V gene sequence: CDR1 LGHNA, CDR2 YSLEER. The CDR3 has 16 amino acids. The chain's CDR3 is CASSQYRDRVHYGYTF. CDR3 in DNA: TGCGCCAGCAGCCAATACCGGGACAGGGTGCATTATGGCTACACCTTC.

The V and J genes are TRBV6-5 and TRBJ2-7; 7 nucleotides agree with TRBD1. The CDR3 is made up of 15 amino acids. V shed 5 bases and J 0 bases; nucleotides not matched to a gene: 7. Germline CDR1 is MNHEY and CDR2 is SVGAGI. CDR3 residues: CASSKNRDSSYEQYF. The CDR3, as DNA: TGTGCCAGCAGTAAGAACCGGGACAGCTCCTACGAGCAGTACTTC.

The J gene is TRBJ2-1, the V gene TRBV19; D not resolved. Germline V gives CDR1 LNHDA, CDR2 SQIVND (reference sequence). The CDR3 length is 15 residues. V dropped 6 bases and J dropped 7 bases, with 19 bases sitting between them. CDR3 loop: CASRPKPWAENEQFF. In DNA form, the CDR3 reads TGTGCCAGTAGACCTAAGCCGTGGGCCGAGAATGAGCAGTTCTTC.

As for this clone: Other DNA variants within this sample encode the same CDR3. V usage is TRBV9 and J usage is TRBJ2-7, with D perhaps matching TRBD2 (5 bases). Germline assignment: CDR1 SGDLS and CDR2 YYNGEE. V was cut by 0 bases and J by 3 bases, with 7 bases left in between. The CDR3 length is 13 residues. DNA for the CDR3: TGTGCCAGCAGCGTAGAAGAGGGCTACGAGCAGTACTTC. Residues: CASSVEEGYEQYF.

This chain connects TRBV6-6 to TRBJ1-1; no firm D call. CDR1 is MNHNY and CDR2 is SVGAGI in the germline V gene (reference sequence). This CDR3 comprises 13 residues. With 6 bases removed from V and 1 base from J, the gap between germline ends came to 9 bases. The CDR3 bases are TGTGCCAGCAGCCACCAAACGAACACTGAAGCTTTCTTT. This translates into CASSHQTNTEAFF.

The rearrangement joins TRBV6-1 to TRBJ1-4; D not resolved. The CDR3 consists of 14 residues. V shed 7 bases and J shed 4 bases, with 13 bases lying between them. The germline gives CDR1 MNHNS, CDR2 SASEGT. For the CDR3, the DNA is TGTGCCAGCAACTCCGGGGTTTATAATGAAAAACTGTTTTTT. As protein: CASNSGVYNEKLFF.

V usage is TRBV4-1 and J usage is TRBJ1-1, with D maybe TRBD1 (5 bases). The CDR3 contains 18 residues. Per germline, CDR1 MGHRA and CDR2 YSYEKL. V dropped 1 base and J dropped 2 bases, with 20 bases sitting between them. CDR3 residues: CASSQGVLRRQGNTEAFF. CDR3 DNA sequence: TGCGCCAGCAGCCAAGGGGTACTTCGGAGGCAGGGTAACACTGAAGCTTTCTTT.

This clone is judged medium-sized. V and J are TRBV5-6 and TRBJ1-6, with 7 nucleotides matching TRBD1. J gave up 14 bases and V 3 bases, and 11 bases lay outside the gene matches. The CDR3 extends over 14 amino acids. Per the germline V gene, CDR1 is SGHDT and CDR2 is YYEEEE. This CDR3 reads CASSSTGDPLSLHF. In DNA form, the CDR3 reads TGTGCCAGCAGCTCCACAGGGGACCCCTTATCCCTCCACTTT.